This TCR beta chain was captured in a study of blood T cell repertoires in COVID-19. Study-wide context: From the United States, Italy and Spain came samples of acute and convalescent COVID-19. T cells, B-cell-depleted T cells, or PBMCs supplied cDNA or gDNA.

This clone was detected once. Seattle-derived patients entered the study during active infection and were followed longitudinally. V dropped 2 bases and J dropped 7 bases, with 6 bases sitting between them. CDR3 length: 12 residues. How the authors handled the data: Researchers report that nucleated cell counts were estimated from reference gene primer amplification. The table came from immunoSEQ multiplex PCR; TCRdb's copy has only in-frame clones and leaves some out. V and J calls and clone size come straight from that table; D and trimming were deduced from the DNA. Seen here are around 130,000 clones, under 95% observed once, and the top ten hold 4% to 5%.

Source material: peripheral blood. This receptor was obtained from a man aged 55 to 70 with COVID-19, enrolled during active disease. The rearrangement uses TRBV12-3 or TRBV12-4 and TRBJ2-1; D unclear. The CDR3 bases are TGTGCCAGCAGTTTATCGGTAAATGAGCAGTTCTTC. Encoded protein: CASSLSVNEQFF.